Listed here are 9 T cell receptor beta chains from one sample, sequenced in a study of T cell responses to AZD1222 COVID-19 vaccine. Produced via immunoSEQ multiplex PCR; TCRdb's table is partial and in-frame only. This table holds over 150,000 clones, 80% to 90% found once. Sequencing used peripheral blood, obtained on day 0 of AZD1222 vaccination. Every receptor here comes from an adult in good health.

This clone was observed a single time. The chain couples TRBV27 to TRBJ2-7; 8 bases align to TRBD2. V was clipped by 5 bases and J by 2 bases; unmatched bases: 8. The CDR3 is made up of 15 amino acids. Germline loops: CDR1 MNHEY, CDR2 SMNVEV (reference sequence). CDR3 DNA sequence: TGTGCCAGCAGTGCGCGCGGGACTAGGGCCTACGAGCAGTACGTC. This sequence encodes CASSARGTRAYEQYV.

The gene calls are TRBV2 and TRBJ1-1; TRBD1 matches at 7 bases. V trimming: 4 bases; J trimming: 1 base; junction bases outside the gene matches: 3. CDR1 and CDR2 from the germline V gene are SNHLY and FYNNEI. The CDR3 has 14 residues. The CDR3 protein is CASSGGQANTEAFF. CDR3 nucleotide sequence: TGTGCCAGCAGTGGAGGACAGGCGAACACTGAAGCTTTCTTT.

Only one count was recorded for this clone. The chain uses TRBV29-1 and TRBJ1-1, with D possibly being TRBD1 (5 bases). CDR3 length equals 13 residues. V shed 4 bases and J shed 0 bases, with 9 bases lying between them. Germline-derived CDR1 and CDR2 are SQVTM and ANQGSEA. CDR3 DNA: TGCAGCGTTGGGACATCGCTGAACACTGAAGCTTTCTTT. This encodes CSVGTSLNTEAFF.

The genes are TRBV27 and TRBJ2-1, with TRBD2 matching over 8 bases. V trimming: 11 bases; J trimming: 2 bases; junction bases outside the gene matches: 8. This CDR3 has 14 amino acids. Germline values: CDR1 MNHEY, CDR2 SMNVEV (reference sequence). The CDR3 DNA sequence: TGTGCCGCGAATACGGGGGGGCCCTACAATGAGCAGTTCTTC. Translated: CAANTGGPYNEQFF.

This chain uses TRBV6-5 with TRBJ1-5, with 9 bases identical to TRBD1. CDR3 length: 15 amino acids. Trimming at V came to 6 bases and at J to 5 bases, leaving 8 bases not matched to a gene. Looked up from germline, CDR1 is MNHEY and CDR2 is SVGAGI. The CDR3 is CASRPDGTGYQPQHF. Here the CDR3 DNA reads TGTGCCAGCAGACCTGACGGGACAGGGTATCAGCCCCAGCATTTT.

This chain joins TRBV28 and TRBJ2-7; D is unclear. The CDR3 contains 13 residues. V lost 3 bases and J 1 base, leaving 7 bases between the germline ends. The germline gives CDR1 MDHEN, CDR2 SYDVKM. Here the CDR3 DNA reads TGTGCCAGCAGTTTTGCCCAATCCTACGAGCAGTACTTC. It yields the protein CASSFAQSYEQYF.

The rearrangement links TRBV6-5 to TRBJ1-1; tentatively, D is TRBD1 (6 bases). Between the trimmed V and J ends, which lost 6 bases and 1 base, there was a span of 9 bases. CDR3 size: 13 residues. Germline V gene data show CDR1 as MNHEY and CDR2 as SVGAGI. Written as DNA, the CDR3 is TGTGCCAGCAGACAACAGGGGAACACTGAAGCTTTCTTT. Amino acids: CASRQQGNTEAFF.

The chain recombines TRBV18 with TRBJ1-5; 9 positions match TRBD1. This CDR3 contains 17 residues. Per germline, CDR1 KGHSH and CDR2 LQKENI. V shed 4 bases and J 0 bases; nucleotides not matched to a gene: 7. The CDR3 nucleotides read TGTGCCAGCTCACAAGCGGGACAGGGCAATAGCAATCAGCCCCAGCATTTT. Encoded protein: CASSQAGQGNSNQPQHF.

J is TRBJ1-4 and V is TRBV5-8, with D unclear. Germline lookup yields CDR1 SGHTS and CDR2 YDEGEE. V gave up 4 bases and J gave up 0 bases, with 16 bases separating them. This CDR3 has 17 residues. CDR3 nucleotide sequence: TGTGCCAGCAGCCCAAGGGAGGGAGTTGCAACTAATGAAAAACTGTTTTTT. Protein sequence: CASSPREGVATNEKLFF.